The 31 T cell receptor beta chains below were found in one sample sequenced in a study of spatial heterogeneity in lung cancer. Study-wide points: The study found that expanded intratumoral alpha and beta TCR counts tracked tumor mutation counts.

TCRdb re-analysed the 5' RACE reads in MiXCR, keeping a single row per CDR3 protein. The sample shows around 100,000 distinct CDR3 sequences, 4.4% of them seen only once. These receptors' targets are unknown. Time point in this sample: sample taken at primary tumor resection. The sequenced sample was lung tumor tissue, obtained at surgery. The source of these receptors is a male donor with early-stage non-small cell lung cancer.

This clonotype was found many times. This rearrangement joins TRBV4-1 to TRBJ2-7, with D hard to call. Germline V gene lookup returns CDR1 MGHRA and CDR2 YSYEKL. V dropped 4 bases and J dropped 6 bases, with 28 bases sitting between them. This CDR3 contains 18 residues. The CDR3 DNA follows: TGCGCCAGCAGCCCATCAGATCGCTATGGCGGAACTTTTAGCGAGCAGTACTTC. Translated: CASSPSDRYGGTFSEQYF.

At least ten counts were recorded for this clonotype. This chain uses TRBV29-1 with TRBJ2-7, with 7 bases that match TRBD2. The CDR3 loop spans 13 amino acids. The germline CDR1 and CDR2 sequences are SQVTM and ANQGSEA. CDR3 in DNA: TGCAGTGTTCTAGCGGAGAGTTCCTACGAGCAGTACTTC. Protein product: CSVLAESSYEQYF.

This clonotype was seen a few times. This chain links TRBV7-8 with TRBJ2-7, with D unclear. V shed 5 bases and J shed 5 bases, with 13 bases lying between them. The CDR3 contains 13 residues. Germline lookup yields CDR1 SGHVS and CDR2 FQNEAQ. The CDR3 spells CASSPPLRDEQYF. The DNA for the CDR3 is TGTGCCAGCAGCCCTCCGCTACGGGACGAGCAGTACTTC. The variable domain in full, completed from reference TRBV7-8 and TRBJ2-7, reads GAGVSQSPRYKVAKRGQDVALRCDPISGHVSLFWYQQALGQGPEFLTYFQNEAQLDKSGLPSDRFFAERPEGSVSTLKIQRTQQEDSAVYLCASSPPLRDEQYFGPGTRLTVT.

For this clonotype: A much larger clone lies a single base off, so this may be a read error. The rearrangement uses TRBV5-1 and TRBJ2-7, with unresolved D. This CDR3 contains 13 residues. Per germline, CDR1 SGHRS and CDR2 YFSETQ. The CDR3 DNA reads TGCACCAGCAGCCCCGGCCTACACTACGAGCAGTACTTC. Amino acid sequence: CTSSPGLHYEQYF.

The sample holds many counts of this clonotype. The rearrangement uses TRBV9 and TRBJ2-2; D might be TRBD1 (6 bases). The CDR3 is 18 residues long. The V end lost 0 bases, the J end lost 0 bases, and 15 bases lay between the germline ends. Germline V gives CDR1 SGDLS, CDR2 YYNGEE. The CDR3 region is CASSVATGHPANTGELFF. The CDR3 nucleotides are TGTGCCAGCAGCGTAGCTACGGGACATCCAGCGAACACCGGGGAGCTGTTTTTT.

For this clonotype: A much larger clonotype is one base distant, so this may be a read error. The CDR3 DNA is TGTGCCAGCACTCGGGGCCCGGACACTGAAGCTTTCTTT. The encoded protein is CASTRGPDTEAFF. The chain employs TRBV2 and TRBJ1-1; tentative D call: TRBD1 (5 bases). The CDR3 consists of 13 residues. V lost 7 bases to trimming and J lost 3 bases, with 12 bases between them. CDR1 and CDR2 from the germline V gene are SNHLY and FYNNEI.

This clonotype was picked up many times. The genes are TRBV30 and TRBJ1-5; D is possibly TRBD1 (5 bases). With 0 bases removed from V and 4 bases from J, the gap between germline ends came to 7 bases. The germline gives CDR1 GTSNPN, CDR2 SVGIG (reference sequence). CDR3 length: 13 residues. Here the CDR3 reads CAWSVYRNQPQHF. The CDR3 coding sequence is TGTGCCTGGAGTGTTTACAGGAATCAGCCCCAGCATTTT.

This clonotype was observed at least ten times. The V and J genes are TRBV12-3 or TRBV12-4 and TRBJ2-4; tentative D call: TRBD2 (6 bases). V was trimmed by 3 bases and J by 7 bases, leaving 10 bases between them. The CDR3 runs 13 residues. The CDR3 region has the DNA TGTGCCAGCAGTTTGCTCCTAGCGAACATTCAGTACTTC. Its translation: CASSLLLANIQYF.

This clonotype came up many times. J is TRBJ2-3 and V is TRBV6-1; 9 nucleotides match TRBD2. Germline V gene sequence: CDR1 MNHNS, CDR2 SASEGT. This CDR3 region has 15 residues. V was clipped by 2 bases and J by 0 bases; unmatched bases: 0. The CDR3 bases are TGTGCCAGCAGTGAACTAGCGGGAAGCACAGATACGCAGTATTTT. Translation: CASSELAGSTDTQYF.

This clonotype came up many times. The chain is built from TRBV6-5 and TRBJ2-7; perhaps TRBD2 as D (6 bases). The V gene's germline CDR1 is MNHEY and CDR2 SVGAGI. The ends were cut back, 10 bases at V and 4 bases at J, with 17 bases in the middle. The CDR3 spans 13 residues. The CDR3: CATTPTSSYEQYF. Here the CDR3 DNA reads TGTGCCACCACCCCCACTAGCTCGTACGAGCAGTACTTC.

This clonotype was recorded at least ten times. This chain joins TRBV12-3 or TRBV12-4 and TRBJ2-1, with 11 bases aligning to TRBD2. There are 14 residues in the CDR3. The ends lost 4 bases at V and 10 bases at J; junction bases unmatched: 6. This chain's CDR3 is CASSSSGRNGEQFF. The CDR3 DNA reads TGTGCCAGCAGTTCTAGCGGGAGGAATGGAGAGCAGTTCTTC.

This clonotype has a count of ten or more. V and J are TRBV13 and TRBJ1-1; a possible D gene is TRBD1 (6 bases). V shed 2 bases and J shed 4 bases, with 8 bases lying between them. Per the germline V gene, CDR1 is PRHDT and CDR2 is FYEKMQ (reference sequence). The CDR3 spans 13 residues. DNA of the CDR3: TGTGCCAGCAGCTTAAGGGGGATCACTGAAGCTTTCTTT. This translates into CASSLRGITEAFF.

This clonotype was detected ten times or more. This CDR3 reads CASSLGQGASTQYF. The CDR3 DNA is TGCGCCAGCAGCTTGGGGCAGGGTGCAAGCACGCAGTATTTT. This chain connects TRBV5-1 to TRBJ2-3; maybe TRBD1 (5 bases). Germline CDR1 reads SGHRS; CDR2 reads YFSETQ. The CDR3 sequence is 14 residues long. Trimming left V 0 bases short and J 9 bases short, with 14 bases between.

At least ten counts were recorded for this clonotype. The rearrangement links TRBV28 to TRBJ2-7, with D uncertain. Trimming cost V 2 bases and J 4 bases, with 9 bases left between them. The CDR3 length is 13 residues. From germline, CDR1 is MDHEN and CDR2 SYDVKM. As DNA, the CDR3 is TGTGCCAGCAGTTTACCCCGGAGTTACGAGCAGTACTTC. It yields the protein CASSLPRSYEQYF. The whole variable domain, remainder taken from reference TRBV28 and TRBJ2-7, is DVKVTQSSRYLVKRTGEKVFLECVQDMDHENMFWYRQDPGLGLRLIYFSYDVKMKEKGDIPEGYSVSREKKERFSLILESASTNQTSMYLCASSLPRSYEQYFGPGTRLTVT.

This clonotype was counted many times. This chain joins TRBV28 and TRBJ2-1; D is unclear. The CDR3 has 14 amino acids. V was clipped by 5 bases and J by 5 bases, with 13 bases between them. CDR1 MDHEN and CDR2 SYDVKM come from the germline V gene. CDR3 bases: TGTGCCAGCAGTCCCCCCGGACCCAACAATGAGCAGTTCTTC. This encodes CASSPPGPNNEQFF.

This chain connects TRBV20-1 to TRBJ2-1; tentative D call: TRBD1 (5 bases). The ends were cut back, 6 bases at V and 7 bases at J, with 19 bases in the middle. This CDR3 contains 14 residues. From germline, CDR1 is DFQATT and CDR2 SNEGSKA (reference sequence). This chain's CDR3 is CSAQLVGPRNEQFF. The CDR3 DNA reads TGCAGTGCCCAGCTGGTGGGGCCAAGGAATGAGCAGTTCTTC.

At least ten counts were recorded for this clonotype. The CDR3: CASSYKDSRRFF. The DNA for the CDR3 is TGTGCCAGCAGTTATAAGGACTCCCGGAGGTTCTTC. The V call is TRBV27, the J call TRBJ2-1, with TRBD2 as a possible D gene (5 bases). Germline assignment: CDR1 MNHEY and CDR2 SMNVEV (reference sequence). Between the trimmed V and J ends, which lost 4 bases and 15 bases, there was a span of 16 bases. The CDR3 sequence is 12 residues long.

This clonotype occurred many times. V usage is TRBV28 and J usage is TRBJ1-5, with D possibly TRBD1 on 5 matching bases. Deletions cut 5 bases from V and 4 bases from J, with 12 bases between. The V gene's germline CDR1 is MDHEN and CDR2 SYDVKM. This CDR3 comprises 14 residues. The CDR3 protein is CASSPWGENQPQHF. The CDR3 DNA sequence: TGTGCCAGCAGTCCCTGGGGGGAAAATCAGCCCCAGCATTTT.

On this clonotype: This may arise from a read error, as a much more abundant clone is one base away. The chain carries TRBV11-2 and TRBJ2-1; TRBD2 is a possible D gene (5 bases). The germline V gene encodes CDR1 SGHAT and CDR2 FQNNGV. CDR3 length: 14 amino acids. CDR3 residues: CTSSFSLAYNEQFF. Here the CDR3 DNA reads TGTACCAGCAGCTTTTCTCTAGCTTACAATGAGCAGTTCTTC.

This clonotype was detected many times. This chain connects TRBV20-1 to TRBJ1-2; 7 bases fit TRBD1. This CDR3 is built from 13 residues. The germline gives CDR1 DFQATT, CDR2 SNEGSKA (reference sequence). V dropped 5 bases and J dropped 4; count of bases not matched to a gene: 7. CDR3 DNA: TGCAGTGCTCACAGGGGCGGTGGCTATGGCTACACCTTC. Translating it yields CSAHRGGGYGYTF.

With regard to this clonotype: Possible read error: a much larger clone is one base away. The J gene is TRBJ1-3, the V gene TRBV12-3 or TRBV12-4; D gene ambiguous. CDR3 length: 14 residues. CDR3 sequence (DNA): TGTGCCAGCAGGACCAAGATCACTGGAGACACCATATATTTT. Residues: CASRTKITGDTIYF.

This clonotype was seen ten or more times. The chain employs TRBV20-1 and TRBJ2-3; 8 nucleotides agree with TRBD2. The CDR3 runs to 16 residues. V lost 0 bases and J lost 4; bases outside the gene matches: 9. Germline CDR1 and CDR2: DFQATT and SNEGSKA (reference sequence). CDR3 amino acids: CSARDLLTSGSDTQYF. In DNA, the CDR3 is TGCAGTGCTAGAGATCTCTTAACTAGCGGTTCAGATACGCAGTATTTT.

This clonotype has more than one count but fewer than ten. This chain links TRBV5-4 with TRBJ2-3; 7 bases align to TRBD2. This CDR3 region has 14 residues. With V trimmed by 1 base and J by 4 bases, 3 bases remained unmatched. In germline, CDR1 is SGHNT, CDR2 YYREEE (reference sequence). DNA for the CDR3: TGTGCCAGCAGCTTGAAGCGGGGCGCAGATACGCAGTATTTT. This gives the protein CASSLKRGADTQYF. Combining the CDR3 with reference TRBV5-4 and TRBJ2-3 gives the whole variable domain ETGVTQSPTHLIKTRGQQVTLRCSSQSGHNTVSWYQQALGQGPQFIFQYYREEENGRGNFPPRFSGLQFPNYSSELNVNALELDDSALYLCASSLKRGADTQYFGPGTRLTVL.

This clonotype was seen ten or more times. This chain joins TRBV2 and TRBJ2-3, with D uncertain. Germline loops: CDR1 SNHLY, CDR2 FYNNEI. This CDR3 comprises 11 residues. Trimming pared 6 bases from V and 7 bases from J, leaving 8 bases between. The CDR3 region has the DNA TGTGCCAGCAGCGCGACAAATACGCAGTATTTT. Translation: CASSATNTQYF.

This clonotype was recorded many times. The chain combines TRBV20-1 with TRBJ2-3; TRBD2 agrees at 11 bases. The CDR3 is 13 amino acids. Germline V lookup: CDR1 DFQATT, CDR2 SNEGSKA (reference sequence). V was clipped by 5 bases and J by 5 bases; unmatched bases: 3. CDR3 in DNA: TGCAGTGCTCCTACTAGCGGGAGAGATACGCAGTATTTT. Amino acid sequence: CSAPTSGRDTQYF.

J is TRBJ1-4 and V is TRBV6-5; D not resolved. The germline V gene has CDR1 MNHEY and CDR2 SVGAGI. This CDR3 is built from 15 residues. Deletions cut 6 bases from V and 3 bases from J, with 14 bases between. CDR3 coding DNA: TGTGCCAGCAGCCGATCTGGGGAGCCTAATGAAAAACTGTTTTTT. It translates to CASSRSGEPNEKLFF.

This clonotype was observed at least ten times. The gene calls are TRBV6-5 and TRBJ1-2; no reliable D call. Germline loops: CDR1 MNHEY, CDR2 SVGAGI. V was shortened by 10 bases and J by 8 bases, with 23 bases between the two germline ends. CDR3 length: 14 amino acids. The CDR3 DNA reads as TGTGCCACCCTTGGTCACCCCACCTCTGACGGCTACACCTTC. As protein: CATLGHPTSDGYTF.

There are many counts of this clonotype. The chain links TRBV6-2 or TRBV6-3 to TRBJ2-1, with a weak D call TRBD2 (6 bases). V gave up 6 bases and J gave up 9 bases, with 15 bases separating them. CDR1 is MNHEY, CDR2 SVGEGT, per germline. The CDR3 runs 13 residues. In DNA, the CDR3 is TGTGCCAGCAGCCAAACTCGGGGGATTGAGCAGTTCTTC. As protein: CASSQTRGIEQFF.

This clonotype was observed many times. The gene calls are TRBV20-1 and TRBJ1-2; a possible D gene is TRBD1 (5 bases). Germline CDR1 reads DFQATT; CDR2 reads SNEGSKA (reference sequence). Trimming took off 3 bases at V and 3 bases at J, with 17 bases between the two ends. CDR3 length: 15 residues. CDR3 sequence: CSASDSSEGDYGYTF. The CDR3 coding sequence is TGCAGTGCTAGTGACAGTTCGGAAGGGGACTATGGCTACACCTTC.

The chain has TRBV12-3 or TRBV12-4 and TRBJ1-5; the D is unclear. The CDR3 loop spans 13 amino acids. Trimming removed 6 bases at V and 6 bases at J, with 12 bases between. The CDR3 DNA reads as TGTGCCAGCAGCCCCCCCGGAGGTCAGCCCCAGCATTTT. Its protein is CASSPPGGQPQHF.

At least ten counts were recorded for this clonotype. This rearrangement joins TRBV5-1 to TRBJ2-1, with TRBD2 identical over 10 bases. CDR1 is SGHRS, CDR2 YFSETQ, per germline. The CDR3 has 15 amino acids. The ends lost 6 bases at V and 0 bases at J; junction bases unmatched: 3. Here the CDR3 DNA reads TGCGCCAGCACACTAGCGGGGCGCTCCTACAATGAGCAGTTCTTC. Protein: CASTLAGRSYNEQFF.